The 8 T cell receptor beta chains listed next were all sequenced from one sample in a study of shared clonotypes between healthy human individuals. Method: immunoSEQ multiplex PCR; TCRdb's copy keeps in-frame clones and lacks some. The data show over a million clones, around 95% seen once. Sequencing input: naive CD4+ T cells sorted from blood. Noted subset: CD45RA+ positively selected. The source is a man younger than 45 in good health.

Of note for this clone: This sample includes further DNA sequences coding for the same CDR3. This sequence joins TRBV5-1 and TRBJ2-7; D gene unclear. The ends were cut back, 0 bases at V and 4 bases at J, with 8 bases in the middle. The length of the CDR3 is 13 residues. Germline V gene data show CDR1 as SGHRS and CDR2 as YFSETQ. CDR3 nucleotide sequence: TGCGCCAGCAGCTTGGGTAGGGCTTACGAGCAGTACTTC. This translates into CASSLGRAYEQYF.

This clone was counted only a few times. The V and J genes are TRBV10-1 and TRBJ2-1, with 9 bases that match TRBD1. The CDR3 is 15 amino acids. With 3 bases clipped from V and 5 bases from J, the junction kept 5 bases outside the gene matches. CDR1 and CDR2 from the germline V gene are WNHNN and SYGVQD (reference sequence). CDR3: CASSDDRGTNNEQFF. The CDR3 DNA sequence: TGCGCCAGCAGTGATGACAGGGGGACGAACAATGAGCAGTTCTTC.

As regards this clone: Other DNA sequences in the sample encode the same CDR3. The chain carries TRBV5-1 and TRBJ2-3, with D possibly TRBD2 on 5 matching bases. This CDR3 region has 14 residues. Germline CDR1 SGHRS, CDR2 YFSETQ. Trimming cost V 3 bases and J 1 base, with 9 bases left between them. CDR3 amino acids: CASSSGRGTDTQYF. CDR3 DNA sequence: TGCGCCAGCAGCTCGGGAAGGGGCACAGATACGCAGTATTTT.

The genes are TRBV27 and TRBJ2-7; 7 bases are a match to TRBD1. Germline lookup yields CDR1 MNHEY and CDR2 SMNVEV (reference sequence). Trimming at V came to 8 bases and at J to 9 bases, leaving 10 bases not matched to a gene. This CDR3 contains 12 residues. CDR3 bases: TGTGCCAGCGGAATGACACAGGGGAGGCAGTACTTC. Translation: CASGMTQGRQYF.

The rearrangement uses TRBV5-4 and TRBJ2-3; D ambiguous. Germline-derived CDR1 and CDR2 are SGHNT and YYREEE (reference sequence). There are 16 residues in the CDR3. Trimming shortened V by 0 bases and J by 0 bases, and 11 bases separated the two germline ends. The CDR3 is CASSLGGRLSTDTQYF. The CDR3 region has the DNA TGTGCCAGCAGCTTGGGGGGTAGGCTTAGCACAGATACGCAGTATTTT.

This clone occurred once. The V and J genes are TRBV7-2 and TRBJ1-5; 7 bases are a match to TRBD1. Losses at the gene ends were 5 bases for V and 4 bases for J; bases not matched to a gene: 5. The CDR3 loop spans 14 amino acids. Germline CDR1 SGHTA, CDR2 FQGNSA. The CDR3 nucleotides read TGTGCCAGCAGCGTAAGACAGGGAAATCAGCCCCAGCATTTT. This sequence encodes CASSVRQGNQPQHF.

The CDR3 region is CASSPTAGGGNQPQHF. The CDR3 DNA is TGTGCCAGCAGTCCGACGGCTGGGGGCGGCAATCAGCCCCAGCATTTT. V usage is TRBV6-6 and J usage is TRBJ1-5; D may be TRBD1 (6 bases). The germline V gene encodes CDR1 MNHNY and CDR2 SVGAGI (reference sequence). The ends were cut back, 5 bases at V and 2 bases at J, with 16 bases in the middle. The CDR3 runs to 16 residues.

The chain is built from TRBV18 and TRBJ2-7; 8 nucleotides match TRBD1. The length of the CDR3 is 14 residues. The J segment lost 7 bases and the V segment lost 5 bases, leaving 10 bases of the junction unmatched. Germline V gene sequence: CDR1 KGHSH, CDR2 LQKENI. DNA of the CDR3: TGTGCCAGCTCAACTCAGGGGGCGACGGGGGAGCAGTACTTC. The encoded protein is CASSTQGATGEQYF.